Given below is one T cell receptor beta chain in context. CDR3 length equals 15 residues. Trimming stripped 0 bases from V and 9 bases from J, with 16 bases between. Germline CDR1 and CDR2: SGHRS and YFSETQ. This sample was included in a study of CD4 T cells in relation to SARS-CoV-2 and coronaviruses. Here immunoSEQ multiplex PCR was the method, and the copy in TCRdb shows in-frame clones only, minus some. Of approximately 37,000 clones in the sample, 80% to 90% were seen once. Specimen: memory CD4+ T cells from PBMCs. This chain joins TRBV5-1 and TRBJ2-1; possibly TRBD2 for D (5 bases). This receptor was identified in an adult with COVID-19. Here the CDR3 DNA reads TGCGCCAGCAGCTTGGTGCTACTAGGGTCCGGTGAGCAGTTCTTC. Its translation: CASSLVLLGSGEQFF.